Listed below are T cell receptor beta chains from one sample, sequenced in a study of beta chain features in type 1 diabetes. The repertoire was sequenced with immunoSEQ multiplex PCR; TCRdb's copy has only in-frame clones and lacks some. The sample lists hundreds of thousands of clones, about 70% occurring once. Sequencing input: naive CD4+ T cells from blood. The receptor set was obtained from a man aged 25-45 years in good health. CDR3s include the opening cysteine and the closing phenylalanine or tryptophan. A clone size is listed for some rows: how often the clone was seen (once, few, many), or a class if it is expanded.

clone size,V gene,J gene,CDR3 protein
.,TRBV10-3,TRBJ2-1,CAISESNRGLHNEQFF
few,TRBV10-3,TRBJ2-3,CAISDGTGGFTDTQYF
few,TRBV30,TRBJ2-5,CAWKQEETQYF
few,TRBV29-1,TRBJ2-7,CSASTTYEQYF
.,TRBV30,TRBJ1-2,CAWTSGLYGYTF
once,TRBV7-2,TRBJ2-7,CASSEGPGRYEQYF
.,TRBV28,TRBJ2-5,CASSFGGLAGQETQYF
.,TRBV15,TRBJ2-4,CATSRSGGLAKNIQYF
.,TRBV27,TRBJ2-1,CASSLETGGAGNEQFF
few,TRBV30,TRBJ2-3,CAWSVLGGSTDTQYF
.,TRBV25-1,TRBJ2-1,CASSEYRMANEQFF
.,TRBV5-1,TRBJ2-1,CASSLGGLYNEQFF
.,TRBV4-3,TRBJ2-3,CASSQEIASTDTQYF
.,TRBV14,TRBJ2-3,CASSQEGGGVPDTQYF
.,TRBV10-3,TRBJ2-1,CAIGGLENEQFF
few,TRBV30,TRBJ1-6,CAWSDRGDSPLHF
.,TRBV15,TRBJ1-2,CATSREAGSYYGYTF
.,TRBV30,TRBJ1-1,CAWSPGTGDTEAFF
.,TRBV7-9,TRBJ2-5,CASSPPALRGGETQYF
.,TRBV6-5,TRBJ1-2,CASSPYLGPYAF
.,TRBV6-4,TRBJ2-1,CASSQLRGLAVNEQFF
.,TRBV30,TRBJ1-5,CAWSEGWSNQPQHF
few,TRBV9,TRBJ2-1,CASSVTTGEQFF
few,TRBV4-1,TRBJ2-3,CASSQGRGRDTQYF
.,TRBV25-1,TRBJ2-1,CASILAGGNEQFF
.,TRBV29-1,TRBJ1-2,CSVNPDFYDGYTF
.,TRBV5-1,TRBJ2-7,CASSATGDPTYEQYF
.,TRBV29-1,TRBJ2-7,CSVGGHRNSYEQYF
.,TRBV30,TRBJ2-5,CAWTLTQETQYF